One and the same sample provided the 17 T cell receptor beta chains below, sequenced in a study of tumor and adjacent non-tumor tissue in lung cancer. RNA was extracted from bulk tissue without any cell sorting. Three rounds of nested PCR, following a modified ARM-PCR protocol, produced the TCRbeta library. TCRdb re-called the multiplex PCR reads through MiXCR, storing one row per CDR3 protein. Here the sample spans 65,000 to 95,000 distinct CDR3 sequences, around 70% being singletons. The sample consisted of lung tumor tissue. The origin of the receptors is a woman aged 70 to 79 with non-small cell lung cancer.

A note on this clonotype: The germline gene is not matched at one end of the junction; a read error may be the cause. This chain uses TRBV6-5 with TRBJ2-2, with a possible D match to TRBD1 (6 bases). CDR3 length: 12 amino acids. CDR1 and CDR2 from the germline V gene are MNHEY and SVGAGI. CDR3 coding DNA: TGCGCCAGCAGTTGGGGACACGGGGAGCTGTTTTTT. Translated: CASSWGHGELFF.

To note about this clonotype: Mismatch with germline at one junction end may stem from a read error. V usage is TRBV14 and J usage is TRBJ2-7; TRBD2 might be the D (5 bases). Germline CDR1 is SGHDN and CDR2 is FVKESK. The CDR3 extends over 14 amino acids. The CDR3 is CVSCQYVGTYEQYF. The CDR3 nucleotides are TGTGTCAGCTGCCAATATGTCGGGACCTACGAGCAGTACTTC.

This clonotype was counted ten times or more. The rearrangement uses TRBV11-2 and TRBJ2-2; D remains unclear. CDR1 and CDR2 from the germline V gene are SGHAT and FQNNGV. The CDR3 runs to 15 residues. The V gene lost 7 bases and the J gene lost 1 base, with 13 bases spanning the gap. CDR3 in amino acids: CASTPEPQNTGELFF. The CDR3 region has the DNA TGTGCCAGCACCCCCGAGCCCCAGAACACCGGGGAGCTGTTTTTT.

As to this clonotype: A much more abundant neighbour one base away suggests this may be a read error. The chain employs TRBV5-1 and TRBJ2-1; D may be TRBD2 (5 bases). Trimming shortened V by 3 bases and J by 4 bases, and 23 bases separated the two germline ends. CDR3 length: 18 residues. CDR1 and CDR2 (germline): SGHRS, YFSETQ. CDR3 residues: CASSSQPRGQTLYNEQFF. The CDR3 region has the DNA TGCGCCAGCAGCTCCCAGCCCCGCGGGCAGACCCTTTACAATGAGCAGTTCTTC.

In this sample, this clonotype turned up many times. The chain is built from TRBV20-1 and TRBJ1-1; 7 nucleotides line up with TRBD1. The length of the CDR3 is 16 residues. The germline CDR1 and CDR2 sequences are DFQATT and SNEGSKA (reference sequence). After removal of 0 bases from V and 5 bases from J, the junction contained 12 bases not matched to a gene. The CDR3 DNA reads as TGCAGTGCTAGAGATGGGACAGCCATCGAAAGGACTGAAGCTTTCTTT. Translated: CSARDGTAIERTEAFF.

This clonotype was detected only once. One end of the junction is discordant with germline, which a read error may explain. The chain has TRBV10-1 and TRBJ1-2; unclear D gene. Germline CDR1 reads WNHNN; CDR2 reads SYGVQD (reference sequence). The CDR3 is 13 residues long. The CDR3 DNA reads TGCGCCATCAGTGAGTCAGCGTCCTATGGCTACACATTC. It encodes CAISESASYGYTF.

There are many counts of this clonotype. This chain links TRBV6-1 with TRBJ1-6; D gene uncertain. This CDR3 is 15 amino acids long. CDR1 MNHNS and CDR2 SASEGT come from the germline V gene. V shed 1 base and J shed 9 bases, with 13 bases lying between them. The CDR3 is CASSEGPGLPSPLHF. The CDR3 DNA follows: TGTGCCAGCAGTGAAGGGCCAGGCTTGCCTTCACCCCTCCACTTT.

This clonotype was detected only once. The rearrangement uses TRBV28 and TRBJ1-5; no firm D call. Germline V gene data show CDR1 as MDHEN and CDR2 as SYDVKM. The CDR3 extends over 14 amino acids. Here the CDR3 DNA reads TGTGACAACAGTTTAAGTTCTCCGAATCAGCCCCAGCATTTT. Translating it yields CDNSLSSPNQPQHF.

This clonotype was detected ten times or more. This chain joins TRBV6-1 and TRBJ2-1; possible D gene TRBD2, 6 bases. V was shortened by 4 bases and J by 5 bases, with 15 bases between the two germline ends. This CDR3 comprises 15 residues. Germline V CDR1 and CDR2: MNHNS, SASEGT. The CDR3 nucleotides read TGTGCCAGCAGTGTAATGCCTAGCGAAGACAATGAGCAGTTCTTC. Translating it yields CASSVMPSEDNEQFF.

About this clonotype: The germline gene is not matched at one end of the junction; a read error may be the cause. The chain joins TRBV6-6 to TRBJ1-2, with D unresolved. The germline V gene encodes CDR1 MNHNY and CDR2 SVGAGI (reference sequence). This CDR3 comprises 13 residues. CDR3 region: CASSPGYYNFYIF. Written as DNA, the CDR3 is TGTGCCAGCAGTCCGGGATATTACAACTTCTACATCTTC.

Remarks on this clonotype: Since the CDR3 does not end with the conserved phenylalanine or tryptophan, this likely comes from a read error. This CDR3 reads CASRGLAGYFGELFL. CDR3 bases: TGCGCCAGCCGGGGTCTAGCGGGATATTTCGGGGAGCTGTTTCTT. The V gene is TRBV4-1, the J gene TRBJ2-2, with 9 bases aligning to TRBD2. CDR1 is MGHRA and CDR2 is YSYEKL in the germline V gene. This CDR3 is 15 amino acids long. Losses at the gene ends were 8 bases for V and 7 bases for J; bases not matched to a gene: 11.

This clonotype was counted only a few times. Its ends do not fully match the called genes, so a read error is possible. The chain links TRBV20-1 to TRBJ2-7, with 8 nucleotides matching TRBD2. The CDR3 spans 17 residues. CDR1 DFQATT and CDR2 SNEGSKA come from the germline V gene (reference sequence). Written as DNA, the CDR3 is TGCAGTGCTACGGGACTAGAGAGAGGCTCGGGAAATTACGAGCAGAACTTC. Translating it yields CSATGLERGSGNYEQNF.

This clonotype was seen only a few times. A much larger clone differs from this one at a single base, so this may be a read error. The chain is built from TRBV10-1 and TRBJ2-1; TRBD1 aligns across 7 bases. The CDR3 is 13 residues long. CDR1 WNHNN and CDR2 SYGVQD come from the germline V gene (reference sequence). CDR3 residues: CASSSGQNNGQFF. The DNA of the CDR3 is TGCGCCAGCAGCTCGGGACAGAACAATGGGCAGTTCTTC.

Comment on this clonotype: Since the CDR3 does not end with the conserved phenylalanine or tryptophan, this likely comes from a read error. The genes are TRBV4-2 and TRBJ1-2; D is possibly TRBD1 (5 bases). This CDR3 contains 18 residues. Germline CDR1 and CDR2: LGHNA and YNFKEQ. The CDR3 coding sequence is TGTGCCAGTAGCCAAGATAGGGGAGCCGTAGCTGAGCTTCATGGCTACACCATC. Translating it yields CASSQDRGAVAELHGYTI.

As to this clonotype: With a much larger clone just one base away, this may be a read error. V gene TRBV28 combines with J gene TRBJ2-7; D remains ambiguous. V dropped 5 bases and J dropped 3 bases, with 8 bases sitting between them. In germline, CDR1 is MDHEN, CDR2 SYDVKM. This CDR3 contains 12 residues. The CDR3 sequence: CASSENNYEQYF. The DNA for the CDR3 is TGTGCCAGCAGTGAGAACAACTACGAGCAGTACTTC.

With regard to this clonotype: Relative to the germline gene, one junction end is altered; a read error may explain this. The chain joins TRBV11-2 to TRBJ2-2, with D perhaps matching TRBD2 (5 bases). This CDR3 is built from 15 residues. Germline V gene lookup returns CDR1 SGHAT and CDR2 FQNNGV. CDR3 protein: CASPLGQESTGELSF. The CDR3 DNA sequence: TGTGCCAGCCCCCTCGGGCAGGAAAGCACCGGGGAGCTGTCTTTT. Full variable domain (rest looked up from reference TRBV11-2 and TRBJ2-2): EAGVAQSPRYKIIEKRQSVAFWCNPISGHATLYWYQQILGQGPKLLIQFQNNGVVDDSQLPKDRFSAERLKGVDSTLKIQPAKLEDSAVYLCASPLGQESTGELSFGEGSRLTVL.

This clonotype was seen only once. Given a much more abundant clone one base away, this may be a read error. V is TRBV5-1 and J is TRBJ1-5; D is ambiguous. The CDR3 sequence is 15 residues long. The V gene's germline CDR1 is SGHRS and CDR2 YFSETQ. Trimming cost V 7 bases and J 3 bases, with 17 bases left between them. The CDR3 bases are TGCGCCAGCGGCACGGGGTCCAGCACCAATCAGCCCCAGCATTTT. Residues: CASGTGSSTNQPQHF. The full variable domain, in which reference TRBV5-1 and TRBJ1-5 provide the parts outside the CDR3, is KAGVTQTPRYLIKTRGQQVTLSCSPISGHRSVSWYQQTPGQGLQFLFEYFSETQRNKGNFPGRFSGRQFSNSRSEMNVSTLELGDSALYLCASGTGSSTNQPQHFGDGTRLSIL.